This T cell receptor (beta chain) comes out of a study of cytomegalovirus exposure and HLA in healthy donors. The assay was immunoSEQ multiplex PCR, and TCRdb's table has in-frame clones only and misses some. The sample yields about 150,000 clones, more than 85% seen once. Specimen: PBMCs. This TCR came from a young man in good health and CMV-seronegative.

CDR3 bases: TGTGCCAGCAGCTTAGGGCGAAAGGTGGCCGGGGGCTCCTACAATGAGCAGTTCTTC. Translation gives CASSLGRKVAGGSYNEQFF. This rearrangement joins TRBV7-6 to TRBJ2-1; maybe TRBD2 (6 bases). The germline V gene encodes CDR1 SGHVS and CDR2 FNYEAQ. This CDR3 has 19 residues. V shed 1 base and J shed 0 bases, with 19 bases lying between them.